This T cell receptor (beta chain) comes out of a study of blood T cells in healthy people across ages. This clonotype was counted between two and nine times. Antigen: not known. For the second PCR, which ran for 7 to 11 cycles, a sample-barcoded 5' primer and a J-beta primer mix were used. Carrying 12 random nucleotides, a template-switch adaptor labeled each individual cDNA molecule. Using its own MiXCR run on the 5' RACE reads, TCRdb lists one record per CDR3 protein. The sample lists about 970,000 distinct CDR3 sequences; 51% were seen once. Germline loops: CDR1 SNHLY, CDR2 FYNNEI. There are 13 residues in the CDR3. V lost 3 bases and J 2 bases, leaving 6 bases between the germline ends. All donors came from Russia, were Caucasian and healthy, and spanned ages 6 to 90. Study results and caveats: Any conclusive comparison of naive versus antigen-experienced cells was prevented by using unsorted PBMCs.

Sequenced input: blood. This receptor was taken from a woman between 55 and 75 years old in good health. The chain has TRBV2 and TRBJ2-3; no firm D call. The CDR3 here is CASSDDSTDTQYF. In DNA, the CDR3 is TGTGCCAGCAGTGATGATTCCACAGATACGCAGTATTTT.